Following are 15 T cell receptor beta chains from one sample sequenced in a study of radiotherapy plus CTLA-4 blockade in lung cancer. Assay: immunoSEQ multiplex PCR; the TCRdb copy retains only in-frame clones and omits some. Among 78,000 or so clones listed, around nine tenths were seen once. Sample: peripheral blood, taken from a patient treated with radiotherapy plus ipilimumab. These TCRs come from a human donor with non-small cell lung cancer who had stable disease on radiotherapy plus ipilimumab.

The chain uses TRBV10-3 and TRBJ1-1; D is uncertain. The CDR3 consists of 15 residues. From germline, CDR1 is ENHRY and CDR2 SYGVKD. V was shortened by 2 bases and J by 1 base, with 11 bases between the two germline ends. The CDR3 bases are TGTGCCATCAGTGAGCCCGGACGGGGGAACACTGAAGCTTTCTTT. Translated, it gives CAISEPGRGNTEAFF.

CDR3 nucleotides: TGTGCCAGCAGCTTACAAATACTACAGGGGGAAGTTCACTACGAGCAGTACTTC. Amino acid sequence: CASSLQILQGEVHYEQYF. The V gene is TRBV7-2, the J gene TRBJ2-7; 8 bases line up with TRBD1. CDR1 and CDR2 from the germline V gene are SGHTA and FQGNSA. The CDR3 has 18 amino acids. The junction had 15 bases not matched to a gene; V was cut back by 2 bases and J by 3 bases.

This chain connects TRBV7-2 to TRBJ2-3; the D is unclear. Germline V gene sequence: CDR1 SGHTA, CDR2 FQGNSA. Between the trimmed V and J ends, which lost 1 base and 0 bases, there was a span of 8 bases. CDR3 size: 15 residues. The CDR3 region has the DNA TGTGCCAGCAGCTTAGGACGGCCCAGCACAGATACGCAGTATTTT. Residues: CASSLGRPSTDTQYF.

The rearrangement uses TRBV27 and TRBJ1-2, with D perhaps TRBD1 (6 bases). Germline CDR1 reads MNHEY; CDR2 reads SMNVEV (reference sequence). The CDR3 length is 15 residues. Trimming removed 5 bases at V and 8 bases at J, with 21 bases between. The CDR3 sequence: CASSPRDIRERGYTF. CDR3 bases: TGTGCCAGCAGTCCTCGGGACATCCGAGAGAGGGGCTACACCTTC.

This chain links TRBV4-1 with TRBJ1-6, with a tentative D call TRBD1 (6 bases). From germline, CDR1 is MGHRA and CDR2 YSYEKL. With 2 bases removed from V and 7 bases from J, the gap between germline ends came to 12 bases. The CDR3 contains 15 residues. The CDR3 DNA is TGCGCCAGCAGCCAATCCCCAGGGACAAATTCACCCCTCCACTTT. It codes for CASSQSPGTNSPLHF.

This clone turned up a few times. This chain joins TRBV28 and TRBJ2-7; a possible D gene is TRBD1 (5 bases). This CDR3 spans 14 amino acids. V lost 6 bases, J lost 2 bases, and 14 bases lay in between. Per germline, CDR1 MDHEN and CDR2 SYDVKM. The DNA of the CDR3 is TGTGCCAGCAGCTTGGGCAGGGTTCCCTACGAGCAGTACTTC. This encodes CASSLGRVPYEQYF. Full variable domain (rest looked up from reference TRBV28 and TRBJ2-7): DVKVTQSSRYLVKRTGEKVFLECVQDMDHENMFWYRQDPGLGLRLIYFSYDVKMKEKGDIPEGYSVSREKKERFSLILESASTNQTSMYLCASSLGRVPYEQYFGPGTRLTVT.

CDR3 coding DNA: TGTGCCAGCAGTGGTGGGGCACCGGGAACTTTCTTT. The encoded protein is CASSGGAPGTFF. The rearrangement links TRBV2 to TRBJ1-1; D may be TRBD1 (5 bases). This CDR3 is 12 amino acids long. Germline V gene data show CDR1 as SNHLY and CDR2 as FYNNEI. The V gene lost 4 bases and the J gene lost 12 bases, with 15 bases spanning the gap.

The chain carries TRBV5-1 and TRBJ2-3; D gene uncertain. This CDR3 spans 16 amino acids. V lost 0 bases and J 4 bases, leaving 15 bases between the germline ends. Germline V CDR1 and CDR2: SGHRS, YFSETQ. The CDR3 sequence: CASSLAGQSWPDTQYF. CDR3 nucleotides: TGCGCCAGCAGCTTGGCAGGCCAATCCTGGCCAGATACGCAGTATTTT. Looking up the rest from reference TRBV5-1 and TRBJ2-3 gives the full variable domain: KAGVTQTPRYLIKTRGQQVTLSCSPISGHRSVSWYQQTPGQGLQFLFEYFSETQRNKGNFPGRFSGRQFSNSRSEMNVSTLELGDSALYLCASSLAGQSWPDTQYFGPGTRLTVL.

The chain employs TRBV19 and TRBJ1-5; perhaps TRBD1 as D (5 bases). The V end lost 6 bases, the J end lost 1 base, and 13 bases lay between the germline ends. Looked up from germline, CDR1 is LNHDA and CDR2 is SQIVND (reference sequence). The CDR3 has 15 amino acids. This CDR3 is CASRTQGYSNQPQHF. The CDR3 DNA reads as TGTGCCAGTAGGACCCAGGGTTACAGCAATCAGCCCCAGCATTTT. The entire variable domain, with the rest obtained from reference TRBV19 and TRBJ1-5, is as follows: DGGITQSPKYLFRKEGQNVTLSCEQNLNHDAMYWYRQDPGQGLRLIYYSQIVNDFQKGDIAEGYSVSREKKESFPLTVTSAQKNPTAFYLCASRTQGYSNQPQHFGDGTRLSIL.

The chain carries TRBV28 and TRBJ1-5, with 8 nucleotides matching TRBD1. The CDR3 is 18 amino acids. In germline, CDR1 is MDHEN, CDR2 SYDVKM. After removal of 5 bases from V and 6 bases from J, the junction contained 18 bases not matched to a gene. The CDR3 DNA reads as TGTGCCAGCAGTCCTCGGGACAGGAAATATCAACTAGGTCAGCCCCAGCATTTT. Its translation: CASSPRDRKYQLGQPQHF.

As regards this clone: The junction departs from germline at one end; a sequencing error may be responsible. The CDR3 DNA sequence: TGTGCCAGCAGCCGAACCGGGACAGCCGTCTTT. Its translation: CASSRTGTAVF. V is TRBV7-9 and J is TRBJ1-4; 7 bases are a match to TRBD1. The CDR3 has 11 amino acids. The germline V gene encodes CDR1 SEHNR and CDR2 FQNEAQ (reference sequence).

The chain is built from TRBV29-1 and TRBJ2-6, with D perhaps TRBD1 (5 bases). Germline loops: CDR1 SQVTM, CDR2 ANQGSEA. This CDR3 is 16 amino acids long. Trimming shortened V by 4 bases and J by 0 bases, and 13 bases separated the two germline ends. CDR3 bases: TGCAGCGTTGTTTTGGGGCCTAGCTCTGGGGCCAACGTCCTGACTTTC. Translated: CSVVLGPSSGANVLTF.

CDR3 region: CASSPLEGSEQYF. In DNA, the CDR3 is TGTGCCAGCTCACCACTGGAGGGATCCGAGCAGTACTTC. The chain joins TRBV18 to TRBJ2-7; possible D gene TRBD2, 6 bases. CDR1 is KGHSH and CDR2 is LQKENI in the germline V gene. The V end lost 1 base, the J end lost 6 bases, and 10 bases lay between the germline ends. The CDR3 contains 13 residues.

V gene TRBV25-1 combines with J gene TRBJ2-7; D assignment may be TRBD1 or TRBD2 (5 bases each). This CDR3 spans 14 amino acids. Germline CDR1 is MGHDK and CDR2 is SYGVNS. V was pared by 3 bases and J by 3 bases, with 12 bases between. The CDR3 sequence: CASSDRGPVYEQYF. Here the CDR3 DNA reads TGTGCCAGCAGTGACCGGGGACCCGTCTACGAGCAGTACTTC.

This chain links TRBV29-1 with TRBJ2-7, with a possible D match to TRBD1 (5 bases). This CDR3 has 13 residues. V lost 7 bases and J 0 bases, leaving 13 bases between the germline ends. Germline V CDR1 and CDR2: SQVTM, ANQGSEA. The CDR3 loop reads CSARQSLSYEQYF. CDR3 nucleotide sequence: TGCAGCGCCCGACAGAGCCTCTCCTACGAGCAGTACTTC.